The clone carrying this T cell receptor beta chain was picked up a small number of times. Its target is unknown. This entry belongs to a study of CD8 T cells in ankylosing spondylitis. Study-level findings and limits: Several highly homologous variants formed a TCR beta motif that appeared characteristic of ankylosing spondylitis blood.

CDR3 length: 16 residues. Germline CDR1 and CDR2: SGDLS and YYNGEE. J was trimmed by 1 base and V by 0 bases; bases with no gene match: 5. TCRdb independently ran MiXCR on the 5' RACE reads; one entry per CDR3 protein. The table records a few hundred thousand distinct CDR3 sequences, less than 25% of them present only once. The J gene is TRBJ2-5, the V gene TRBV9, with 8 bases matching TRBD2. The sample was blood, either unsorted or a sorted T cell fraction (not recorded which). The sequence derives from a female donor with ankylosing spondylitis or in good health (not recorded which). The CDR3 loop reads CASSVAPLAGQETQYF. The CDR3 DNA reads TGTGCCAGCAGCGTAGCGCCCCTAGCGGGCCAAGAGACCCAGTACTTC.